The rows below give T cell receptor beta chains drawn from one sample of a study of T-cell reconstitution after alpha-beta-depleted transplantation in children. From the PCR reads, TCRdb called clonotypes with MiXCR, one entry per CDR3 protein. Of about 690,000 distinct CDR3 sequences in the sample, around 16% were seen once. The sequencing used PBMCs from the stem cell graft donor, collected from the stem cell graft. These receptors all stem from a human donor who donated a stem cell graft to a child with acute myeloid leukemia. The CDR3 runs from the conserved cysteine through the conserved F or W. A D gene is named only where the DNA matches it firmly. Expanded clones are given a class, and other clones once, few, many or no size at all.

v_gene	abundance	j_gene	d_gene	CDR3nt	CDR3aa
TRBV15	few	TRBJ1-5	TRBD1	TGTGCCACCAGCAGAGAACGAGGGACAGGGGGTCTCAATCAGCCCCAGCATTTT	CATSRERGTGGLNQPQHF
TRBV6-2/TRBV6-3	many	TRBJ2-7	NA	TGTGCCAGCAGTTACGACAGCTCGAGCTCCTACGAGCAGTACTTC	CASSYDSSSSYEQYF
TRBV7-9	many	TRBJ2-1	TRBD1	TGTGCCAGCAGCTTAGGCCCTGGGACAGGGCGGTTCTTC	CASSLGPGTGRFF
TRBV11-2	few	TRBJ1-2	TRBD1	TGTGCCAGCAGCTTAGGCCGGGACAGGGGTTATGGCTACACCTTC	CASSLGRDRGYGYTF
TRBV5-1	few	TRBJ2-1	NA	TGCGCCAGCAGCTTGGATCCCAATGAGCAGTTCTTC	CASSLDPNEQFF
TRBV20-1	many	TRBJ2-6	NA	TGCAGTGCTAAGGACCGTACTCTCTCTGGGGCCAACGTCCTGACTTTC	CSAKDRTLSGANVLTF
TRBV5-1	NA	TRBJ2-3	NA	TGCGCCAGCAGCCCACGACAGGCTACCAGCACAGATACGCAGTATTTT	CASSPRQATSTDTQYF
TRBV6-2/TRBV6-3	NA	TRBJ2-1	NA	TGTGCCAGCAGTGAGGGGCAATCTCAGTTCTTC	CASSEGQSQFF
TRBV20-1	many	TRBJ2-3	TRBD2	TGCAGTGCTGGGGGAGGGGCGTGGACAGATACGCAGTATTTT	CSAGGGAWTDTQYF
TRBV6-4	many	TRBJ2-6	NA	TGTGCCAGCAGTGACTCGGGGCAGGGCCCCAACGTCCTGACTTTC	CASSDSGQGPNVLTF
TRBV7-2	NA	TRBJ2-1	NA	TGTGCCAGCAGCTTAGAAGGACAGTACAATGAGCAGTTCTTC	CASSLEGQYNEQFF
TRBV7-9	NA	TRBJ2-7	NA	TGTGCCAGCAGCTTAGAAAGGGTGGGCAACGAGCAGTACTTC	CASSLERVGNEQYF
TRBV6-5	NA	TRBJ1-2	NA	TGTGCCAGCAGCTACGGAGATTTCTATGGCTACACCTTC	CASSYGDFYGYTF
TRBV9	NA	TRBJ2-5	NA	TGTGCCAGCAGCGTACTGGGCGCACTCCAAGAGACCCAGTACTTC	CASSVLGALQETQYF
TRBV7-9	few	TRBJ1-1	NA	TGTGCCAGCAGCTTAGCGGGGGCTTGGACTGAAGCTTTCTTT	CASSLAGAWTEAFF
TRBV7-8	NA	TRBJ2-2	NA	TGTGCCAGCAGCCAAATGGTGGGACGGAAGAACACCGGGGAGCTGTTTTTT	CASSQMVGRKNTGELFF
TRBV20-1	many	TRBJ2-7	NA	TGCAGTGCTAGAGATCTCGGAGGGGGCGCCTTCTACGAGCAGTACTTC	CSARDLGGGAFYEQYF
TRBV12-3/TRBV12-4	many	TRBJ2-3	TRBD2	TGTGCCAGCAGGAGGCCGGGACTACTCGGTACGCAGTATTTT	CASRRPGLLGTQYF
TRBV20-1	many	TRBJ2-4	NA	TGCAGTGCTAGAGAGGACAGAGCCAAAAACATTCAGTACTTC	CSAREDRAKNIQYF
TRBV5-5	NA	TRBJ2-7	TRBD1	TGTGCCAGCAGTAAAGATTCCGGGACAGGGGCCTACGAGCAGTACTTC	CASSKDSGTGAYEQYF
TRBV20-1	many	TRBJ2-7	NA	TGCAGTGCTACTCAGGACAGCTCCTACGAGCAGTACTTC	CSATQDSSYEQYF
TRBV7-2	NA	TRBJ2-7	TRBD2	TGTGCCAGCAGCACCACTAGCGGGCCCTCCTACGAGCAGTACTTC	CASSTTSGPSYEQYF
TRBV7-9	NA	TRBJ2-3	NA	TGTGCCACTCGTACCGGCCGACACTACGGTCCGACAGATACGCAGTATTTT	CATRTGRHYGPTDTQYF
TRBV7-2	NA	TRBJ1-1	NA	TGTGCCAGCAGCTTAGGGCCCTCCCCGGGACACACTGAAGCTTTCTTT	CASSLGPSPGHTEAFF
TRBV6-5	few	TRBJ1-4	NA	TGTGCCAGCAGTTACTCGACAGAAGGGAATGAAAAACTGTTTTTT	CASSYSTEGNEKLFF
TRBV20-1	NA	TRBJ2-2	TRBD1	TGCAGTGCTAGACTGCCGGACAGGGGGTTGAACACCGGGGAGCTGTTTTTT	CSARLPDRGLNTGELFF
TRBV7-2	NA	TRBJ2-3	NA	TGTGCCAGCAGCTTAAACGGGGGCGAGACAGATACGCAGTATTTT	CASSLNGGETDTQYF
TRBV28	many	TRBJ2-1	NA	TGTGCCAGCAGTTTCCCAGGCGCAAACAATGAGCAGTTCTTC	CASSFPGANNEQFF
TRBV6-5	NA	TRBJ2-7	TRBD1	TGTGCCAGCAGTTACGGGGACAGGTCCGCTTACGAGCAGTACTTC	CASSYGDRSAYEQYF
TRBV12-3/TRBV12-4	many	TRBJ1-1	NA	TGTGCCAGCAGTTTTGGGGAGATTGAAGCTTTCTTT	CASSFGEIEAFF
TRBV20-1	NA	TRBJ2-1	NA	TGCAGTGCCCTGTTCGGGGGAACCTACAATGAGCAGTTCTTC	CSALFGGTYNEQFF
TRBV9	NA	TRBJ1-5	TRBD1	TGTGCCAGCAGCTCGGGACAGGGCTTCCAGCCCCAGCATTTT	CASSSGQGFQPQHF
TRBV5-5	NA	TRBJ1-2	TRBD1	TGTGCCAGCAGGGGCACAGGGGCGCAGGGCTACACCTTC	CASRGTGAQGYTF
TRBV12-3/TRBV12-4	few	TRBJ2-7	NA	TGTGCCAGCAGTTTAGGGAGAAGCCCAAACCACGAGCAGTACTTC	CASSLGRSPNHEQYF
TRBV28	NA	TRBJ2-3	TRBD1	TGTGCCAGCAGTTCACCGGGACAGGGGCTTGGAGATACGCAGTATTTT	CASSSPGQGLGDTQYF
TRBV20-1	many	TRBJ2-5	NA	TGCAGTGCTAGAGATCTCAGGAGAGGGGAGACCCAGTACTTC	CSARDLRRGETQYF
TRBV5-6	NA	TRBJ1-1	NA	TGTGCCAGCAGCTTGAATTCCAGGGAGGACACCGAACCTTTCTTT	CASSLNSREDTEPFF
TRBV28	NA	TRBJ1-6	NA	TGTGCCAGCAGTCTCGACAGGTCGTCCTATAATTCACCCCTCCACTTT	CASSLDRSSYNSPLHF
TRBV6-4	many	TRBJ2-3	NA	TGTGCCAGCGGACCGAGTTTCACAGATACGCAGTATTTT	CASGPSFTDTQYF
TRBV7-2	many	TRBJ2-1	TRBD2	TGTGCCAGCAGCTTGCCGTTAGCGGGACCCTCCTACAATGAGCAGTTCTTC	CASSLPLAGPSYNEQFF
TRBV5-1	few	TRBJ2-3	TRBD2	TGCGCCAGCAGCCGTAGCGGGGTGGGCACAGATACGCAGTATTTT	CASSRSGVGTDTQYF
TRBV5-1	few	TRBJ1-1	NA	TGCGCCAGCAGCGTAGGACAGCCACCGAACACTGAAGCTTTCTTT	CASSVGQPPNTEAFF
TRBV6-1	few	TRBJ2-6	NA	TGTGCCAGCAGTGAAGCCCGGGCATCTGGGGCCAACGTCCTGACTTTC	CASSEARASGANVLTF
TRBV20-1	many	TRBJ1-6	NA	TGCAGTGCTATTAGCCAGGGGAAGGCCCTCCACTTT	CSAISQGKALHF
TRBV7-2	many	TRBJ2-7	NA	TGTGCCAGCAGCTTAGTCCTGGGGGTGAGCTCCTACGAGCAGTACTTC	CASSLVLGVSSYEQYF
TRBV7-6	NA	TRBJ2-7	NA	TGTGCCAGCAGCCCAGAGGGCACTGGGTACGAGCAGTACTTC	CASSPEGTGYEQYF
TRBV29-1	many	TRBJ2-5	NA	TGCAGCGTTCGGCGCCAGGGATGGCGAGAGACCCAGTACTTC	CSVRRQGWRETQYF
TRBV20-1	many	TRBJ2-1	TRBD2	TGCAGTGCTAGAGGACTAGCGGGGGGGCCGGATATAGGTGAGCAGTTCTTC	CSARGLAGGPDIGEQFF
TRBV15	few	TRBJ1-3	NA	TGTGCCACCAGCCGACGGGACGTTCCCTCTGGAAACACCATATATTTT	CATSRRDVPSGNTIYF
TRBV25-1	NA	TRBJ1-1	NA	TGTGCCAGCAGTGAATTCAGCGGAAACACTGAAGCTTTCTTT	CASSEFSGNTEAFF
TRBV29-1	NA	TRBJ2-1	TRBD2	TGCAGCGTCGCCCCTAGCGGGGGGGGGAATGAGCAGTTCTTC	CSVAPSGGGNEQFF
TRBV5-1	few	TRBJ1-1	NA	TGCGCCAGCAGCTTCGGACACTCGAACACTGAAGCTTTCTTT	CASSFGHSNTEAFF
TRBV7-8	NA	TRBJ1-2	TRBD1	TGTGCCAGCAGCGTAGAACAGGGGGGCTATGGCTACACCTTC	CASSVEQGGYGYTF
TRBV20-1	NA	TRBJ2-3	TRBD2	TGCAGTGCTAGAACCAGGGAGCGACTAGCCTCCTTGGATACGCAGTATTTT	CSARTRERLASLDTQYF
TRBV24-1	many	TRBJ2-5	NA	TGTGCCACCAGTGATCCTCCGCAAGAGACCCAGTACTTC	CATSDPPQETQYF